A selection of T cell receptor beta chains follows, all from one sample in a study of cytomegalovirus exposure and HLA in healthy donors. Only in-frame clones appear in the TCRdb table, and some are missing; sequencing was by immunoSEQ multiplex PCR. The sample carries 80,000 to 95,000 clones, about two thirds recorded once. Sequences were obtained from PBMCs. The receptors here all came from a woman between 50 and 59 years old in good health and CMV-seropositive. Each CDR3 is given with its conserved first and last residue. The order of the fields is clone size, J gene, D gene, V gene, CDR3 protein, CDR3 DNA. A D gene is named only where the DNA matches it firmly. Size tells how often a clone was seen (once, few, many) or the class of an expanded clone, and some rows leave it out.

NA,TRBJ2-7,TRBD1,TRBV6-1,CASSETGAYEQYF,TGTGCCAGCAGTGAAACAGGGGCCTACGAGCAGTACTTC
NA,TRBJ2-3,NA,TRBV5-6,CASRRQGGADTQYF,TGTGCCAGCAGACGGCAGGGTGGCGCAGATACGCAGTATTTT
NA,TRBJ2-7,NA,TRBV7-9,CSSSLGSYKGKSSEQYF,TGTTCCAGCAGCTTAGGAAGTTACAAGGGGAAGAGCTCCGAGCAGTACTTC
NA,TRBJ1-2,NA,TRBV27,CASSWGTSVGGYTF,TGTGCCAGCAGTTGGGGGACATCCGTCGGGGGCTACACCTTC
NA,TRBJ1-3,NA,TRBV19,CASGRGFSSGNTIYF,TGTGCCAGCGGGAGAGGATTCAGCTCTGGAAACACCATATATTTT
NA,TRBJ1-1,NA,TRBV7-9,CSSEQSPIAFF,TGTTCCAGTGAACAGTCGCCAATAGCTTTCTTT
NA,TRBJ2-7,TRBD1,TRBV7-2,CASSARTGVYEQYF,TGTGCCAGCAGCGCAAGGACAGGAGTCTACGAGCAGTACTTC
NA,TRBJ2-3,NA,TRBV5-8,CASSSLLGTDTQYF,TGTGCCAGCAGCTCCCTACTGGGCACAGATACGCAGTATTTT
NA,TRBJ1-5,NA,TRBV28,CASSLGVTGQPQHF,TGTGCCAGCAGTTTAGGAGTGACAGGTCAGCCCCAGCATTTT
few,TRBJ2-6,TRBD2,TRBV19,CASTPGSSGSSGANVLTF,TGTGCCAGTACTCCTGGGTCTAGCGGGAGCTCTGGGGCCAACGTCCTGACTTTC
NA,TRBJ2-7,NA,TRBV13,CASSLSGYEQYF,TGTGCCAGCAGCTTATCGGGTTACGAGCAGTACTTC
NA,TRBJ2-5,NA,TRBV2,CASGSGDWEETQYF,TGTGCCAGCGGGTCGGGAGATTGGGAAGAGACCCAGTACTTC
NA,TRBJ1-1,TRBD1,TRBV5-1,CASSLEAGGGEAFF,TGCGCCAGCAGCTTGGAAGCAGGGGGCGGTGAAGCTTTCTTT
NA,TRBJ1-4,NA,TRBV28,CASSLGRANEKLFF,TGTGCCAGCAGTTTGGGCAGGGCTAATGAAAAACTGTTTTTT
once,TRBJ1-1,TRBD1,TRBV18,CATEPGQGKTEAFF,TGTGCCACCGAACCGGGACAGGGGAAAACTGAAGCTTTCTTT
NA,TRBJ2-6,NA,TRBV9,CASSVSGSGANVLTF,TGTGCCAGCAGCGTATCAGGGTCTGGGGCCAACGTCCTGACTTTC
NA,TRBJ1-2,TRBD1,TRBV6-1,CASTGAGGPPLGYTF,TGTGCCAGCACTGGGGCAGGGGGCCCCCCTCTTGGCTACACCTTC
NA,TRBJ2-1,TRBD1,TRBV6-4,CASSVERQGQLFF,TGTGCCAGCAGTGTCGAAAGACAGGGGCAATTGTTCTTC
NA,TRBJ2-7,NA,TRBV25-1,CASSRYGGRDSYEQYF,TGTGCCAGCAGTAGGTACGGGGGGCGCGACTCCTACGAGCAGTACTTC
NA,TRBJ2-7,TRBD1,TRBV5-1,CASSRDSRSSYEQYF,TGCGCCAGCAGTCGGGACAGCCGGTCTTCCTACGAGCAGTACTTC
NA,TRBJ2-3,NA,TRBV9,CASTAKTSTDTQYF,TGTGCCAGCACCGCAAAGACTAGCACAGATACGCAGTATTTT
NA,TRBJ2-7,NA,TRBV11-2,CASSLFYYGYEQYF,TGTGCCAGCAGCTTATTTTACTACGGCTACGAGCAGTACTTC
NA,TRBJ2-5,NA,TRBV9,CASSVAYGDQYF,TGTGCCAGCAGCGTAGCTTATGGAGATCAGTACTTC
NA,TRBJ1-5,NA,TRBV28,CASSSHQPQHF,TGTGCCAGCTCCTCCCATCAGCCCCAGCATTTT
NA,TRBJ2-5,TRBD1,TRBV7-9,CSSVPGTGQETQYF,TGTTCCAGCGTACCCGGGACAGGGCAAGAGACCCAGTACTTC
NA,TRBJ1-1,NA,TRBV5-1,CASSLVPGWTEAFF,TGCGCCAGCAGCTTGGTCCCGGGTTGGACTGAAGCTTTCTTT
NA,TRBJ1-1,NA,TRBV4-3,CASSQRHTGSHEAFF,TGCGCCAGCAGCCAACGTCATACAGGGTCCCATGAAGCTTTCTTT
few,TRBJ2-3,NA,TRBV5-5,CASSSDMPSTDTQYF,TGTGCCAGCAGCTCAGACATGCCTAGCACAGATACGCAGTATTTT
NA,TRBJ2-7,NA,TRBV28,CASSLTGNARYEQYF,TGTGCCAGCAGTCTCACGGGGAACGCGCGATACGAGCAGTACTTC
NA,TRBJ2-7,NA,TRBV7-6,CASSPGGGGSYEQYF,TGTGCCAGCAGCCCCGGGGGAGGGGGCTCCTACGAGCAGTACTTC
NA,TRBJ2-5,TRBD2,TRBV27,CASSFSGGLAEGTQYF,TGTGCCAGCAGTTTCTCTGGGGGACTAGCGGAGGGGACCCAGTACTTC
NA,TRBJ2-3,TRBD2,TRBV19,CASSMVAGVRGTQYF,TGTGCCAGTAGTATGGTAGCGGGAGTAAGAGGTACGCAGTATTTT
NA,TRBJ1-2,NA,TRBV6-1,CASSSPTGVYGYTF,TGTGCCAGCAGTTCCCCCACAGGAGTCTATGGCTACACCTTC
NA,TRBJ2-7,TRBD2,TRBV28,CASGQAGSSYEQYF,TGTGCCAGCGGACAAGCGGGGTCCTCCTACGAGCAGTACTTC
NA,TRBJ1-1,NA,TRBV28,CASSFPGGWNTEAFF,TGTGCCAGCAGTTTCCCGGGGGGGTGGAACACTGAAGCTTTCTTT
once,TRBJ2-7,NA,TRBV7-2,CASSSHRGTSGSPTYEQYF,TGTGCCAGCAGCTCGCACAGGGGAACGAGCGGGAGCCCCACCTACGAGCAGTACTTC
NA,TRBJ2-1,NA,TRBV10-1,CASSESGEVQFF,TGCGCCAGCAGTGAAAGCGGAGAGGTGCAGTTCTTC
NA,TRBJ1-1,TRBD1,TRBV11-3,CASSLDKGRGSSSMNTEAFF,TGTGCCAGCAGCTTAGATAAGGGCAGGGGGTCCTCTTCAATGAACACTGAAGCTTTCTTT
NA,TRBJ2-2,NA,TRBV27,CASSLYMITGELFF,TGTGCCAGCAGTTTATACATGATCACCGGGGAGCTGTTTTTT
NA,TRBJ1-3,NA,TRBV30,CAYQAAHSGNTIYF,TGTGCCTACCAAGCGGCACACTCTGGAAACACCATATATTTT
NA,TRBJ2-2,TRBD2,TRBV10-1,CASSRGAGELFF,TGCGCCAGCTCCCGGGGGGCCGGGGAGCTGTTTTTT
NA,TRBJ2-7,NA,TRBV5-5,CASSLVSQGAYEQYF,TGTGCCAGCAGCTTGGTCAGCCAAGGAGCCTACGAGCAGTACTTC
few,TRBJ2-7,NA,TRBV11-2,CASSLRTGRGEQYF,TGTGCCAGCAGCCTCCGGACAGGTCGGGGGGAGCAGTACTTC
once,TRBJ2-1,TRBD2,TRBV2,CASSELERDVRFF,TGTGCCAGCAGTGAATTAGAGCGGGATGTACGTTTCTTC
NA,TRBJ2-1,NA,TRBV27,CASRRVGNEQFF,TGTGCCAGCAGGAGGGTCGGCAATGAGCAGTTCTTC
NA,TRBJ2-7,NA,TRBV28,CASSLQQGKHEQYF,TGTGCCAGCAGTTTACAACAGGGTAAACACGAGCAGTACTTC
NA,TRBJ2-7,NA,TRBV15,CATSRFTGSSYEQYF,TGTGCCACCAGCAGATTCACAGGGAGCTCCTACGAGCAGTACTTC
NA,TRBJ1-1,TRBD1,TRBV19,CASKGTGTGLMNTEAFF,TGTGCCAGCAAGGGTACCGGGACAGGGCTCATGAACACTGAAGCTTTCTTT
NA,TRBJ2-2,TRBD1,TRBV15,CATSTHRGTGELFF,TGTGCCACCAGCACCCACAGGGGCACCGGGGAGCTGTTTTTT
NA,TRBJ2-5,NA,TRBV4-1,CASSQGSADFQETQYF,TGCGCCAGCAGCCAAGGGAGTGCAGACTTCCAAGAGACCCAGTACTTC
NA,TRBJ2-3,TRBD1,TRBV6-6,CASKRRQGTDTQYF,TGTGCCAGCAAGAGACGACAGGGAACAGATACGCAGTATTTT